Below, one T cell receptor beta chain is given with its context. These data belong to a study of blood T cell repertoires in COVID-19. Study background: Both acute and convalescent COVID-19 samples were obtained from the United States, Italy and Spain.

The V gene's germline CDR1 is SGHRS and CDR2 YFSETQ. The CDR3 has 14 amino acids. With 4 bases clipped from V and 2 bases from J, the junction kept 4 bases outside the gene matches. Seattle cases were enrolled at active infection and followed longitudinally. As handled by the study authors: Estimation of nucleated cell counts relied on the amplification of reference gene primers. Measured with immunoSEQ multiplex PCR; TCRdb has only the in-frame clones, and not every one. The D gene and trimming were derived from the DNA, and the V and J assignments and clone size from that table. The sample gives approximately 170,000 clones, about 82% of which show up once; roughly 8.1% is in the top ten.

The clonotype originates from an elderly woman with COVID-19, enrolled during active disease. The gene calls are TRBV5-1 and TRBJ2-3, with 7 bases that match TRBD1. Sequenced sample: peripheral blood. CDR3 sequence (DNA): TGCGCCAGCAGCAACGGACAGGACACAGATACGCAGTATTTT. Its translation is CASSNGQDTDTQYF.